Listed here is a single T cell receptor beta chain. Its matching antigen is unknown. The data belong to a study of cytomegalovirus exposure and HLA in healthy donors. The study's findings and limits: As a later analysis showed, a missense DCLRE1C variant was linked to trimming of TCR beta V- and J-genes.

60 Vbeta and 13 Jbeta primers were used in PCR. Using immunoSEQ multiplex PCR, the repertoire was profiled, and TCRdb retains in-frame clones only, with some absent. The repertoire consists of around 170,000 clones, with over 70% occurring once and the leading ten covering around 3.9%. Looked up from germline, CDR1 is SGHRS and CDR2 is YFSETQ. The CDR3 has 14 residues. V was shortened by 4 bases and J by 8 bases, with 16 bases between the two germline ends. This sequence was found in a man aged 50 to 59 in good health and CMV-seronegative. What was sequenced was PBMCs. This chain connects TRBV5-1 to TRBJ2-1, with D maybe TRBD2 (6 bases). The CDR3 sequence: CASSLRGMGYEQFF. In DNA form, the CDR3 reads TGCGCCAGCAGCCTACGGGGGATGGGGTATGAGCAGTTCTTC.